This T cell receptor (beta chain) was obtained from a study of control samples from healthy donors and cancer patients. Libraries were prepared by immunoSEQ multiplex PCR; TCRdb keeps only in-frame clonotypes and omits some of them. Of about 55,000 clones listed, around 96% are singletons. The germline V gene has CDR1 SGHRS and CDR2 YFSETQ. The V gene end was trimmed by 4 bases and the J gene end by 5 bases; junction bases not matched to a gene: 7. The CDR3 contains 14 residues. This chain uses TRBV5-1 with TRBJ1-2; 8 bases are shared with TRBD1. The receptor comes from a woman in her twenties or thirties in good health. Sample: blood. The CDR3 is CASSPGQGGYGYTF. CDR3 DNA: TGCGCCAGCAGCCCCGGACAGGGTGGGTATGGCTACACCTTC.